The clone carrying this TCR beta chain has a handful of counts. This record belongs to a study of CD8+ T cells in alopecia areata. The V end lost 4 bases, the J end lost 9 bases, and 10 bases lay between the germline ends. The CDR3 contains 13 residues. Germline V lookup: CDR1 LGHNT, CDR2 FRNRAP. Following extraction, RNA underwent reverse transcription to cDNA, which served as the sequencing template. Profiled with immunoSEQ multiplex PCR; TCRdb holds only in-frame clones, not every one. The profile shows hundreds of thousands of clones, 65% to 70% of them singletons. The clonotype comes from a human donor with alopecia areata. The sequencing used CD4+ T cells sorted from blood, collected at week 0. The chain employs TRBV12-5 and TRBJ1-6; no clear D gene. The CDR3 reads CASGSFPSSPLHF. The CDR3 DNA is TGTGCTAGTGGTTCATTCCCGAGTTCACCCCTCCACTTT.